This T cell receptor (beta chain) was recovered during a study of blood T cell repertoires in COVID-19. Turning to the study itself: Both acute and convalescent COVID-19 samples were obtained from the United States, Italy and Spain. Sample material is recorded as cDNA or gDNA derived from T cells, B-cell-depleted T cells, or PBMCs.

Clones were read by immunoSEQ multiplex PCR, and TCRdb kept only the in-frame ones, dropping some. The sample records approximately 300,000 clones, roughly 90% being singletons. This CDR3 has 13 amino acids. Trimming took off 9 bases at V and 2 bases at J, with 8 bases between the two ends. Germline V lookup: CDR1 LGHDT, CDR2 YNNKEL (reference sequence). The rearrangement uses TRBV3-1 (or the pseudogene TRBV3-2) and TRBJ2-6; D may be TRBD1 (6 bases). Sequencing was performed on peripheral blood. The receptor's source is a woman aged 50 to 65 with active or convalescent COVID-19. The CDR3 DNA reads TGTGCCAGTCGACAGGCTGGGGCCAACGTCCTGACTTTC. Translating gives CASRQAGANVLTF.